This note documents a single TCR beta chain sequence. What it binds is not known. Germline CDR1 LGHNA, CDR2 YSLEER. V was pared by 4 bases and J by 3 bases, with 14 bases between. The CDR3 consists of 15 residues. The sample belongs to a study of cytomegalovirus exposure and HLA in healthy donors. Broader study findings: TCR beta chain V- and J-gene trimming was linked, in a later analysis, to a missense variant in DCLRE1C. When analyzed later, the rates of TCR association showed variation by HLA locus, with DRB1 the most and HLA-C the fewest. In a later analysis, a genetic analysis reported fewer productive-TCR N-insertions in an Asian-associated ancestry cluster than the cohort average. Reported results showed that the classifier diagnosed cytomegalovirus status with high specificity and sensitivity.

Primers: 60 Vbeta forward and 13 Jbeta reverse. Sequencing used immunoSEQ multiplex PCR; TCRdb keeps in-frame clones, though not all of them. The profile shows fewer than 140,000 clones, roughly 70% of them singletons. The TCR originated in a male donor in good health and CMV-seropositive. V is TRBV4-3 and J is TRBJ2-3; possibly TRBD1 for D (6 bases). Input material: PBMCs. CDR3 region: CASSLQGARTDTQYF. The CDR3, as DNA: TGCGCCAGCAGCCTACAGGGAGCTAGGACAGATACGCAGTATTTT.